This note documents a single T cell receptor beta chain sequence. The CDR3 loop spans 13 amino acids. Deletions cut 4 bases from V and 7 bases from J, with 9 bases between. Germline-derived CDR1 and CDR2 are SGHRS and YFSETQ. The data derive from a study of blood T cell repertoires in COVID-19. Study-wide context: Whether acute or convalescent, the COVID-19 samples came from the United States, Italy and Spain.

Original processing notes: It was from reference gene primer amplification that nucleated cell counts were estimated. The protocol was immunoSEQ multiplex PCR, while the TCRdb copy is restricted to in-frame clones and leaves out a portion. V, J and clone size derive from that table, while D and trimming were established from the DNA sequence. This sample has hundreds of thousands of clones, with about 89% found just once. Sequences were obtained from peripheral blood. The sequence was collected from a man aged 40-50 years with acute or convalescent COVID-19. V usage is TRBV5-1 and J usage is TRBJ1-6, with D possibly matching TRBD1 (5 bases). CDR3 bases: TGCGCCAGCAGCACCTCAGGGAATTCACCCCTCCACTTT. As protein: CASSTSGNSPLHF.